The rows below give T cell receptor beta chains drawn from one sample of a study of shared clonotypes between healthy human individuals. TCRdb keeps only in-frame clones here, not all; method: immunoSEQ multiplex PCR. The table records roughly 1 million clones, about 75% of them present only once. Sample: memory CD4+ T cells sorted from blood. These receptors were obtained from a man aged 18 to 30 in good health. Each CDR3 is given with its conserved first and last residue. Fields, in order: clone size, J gene, D gene, V gene, CDR3 DNA, CDR3 protein. D genes are given only for firm matches. Expanded clones are given a class, and other clones once, few, many or no size at all.

clone_size: few
j_call: TRBJ2-4
d_call: TRBD1
v_call: TRBV6-1
cdr3_nt: TGTGCCAGCAGGGACAGGGCTGCCAAAAACATTCAGTACTTC
cdr3_aa: CASRDRAAKNIQYF

clone_size: NA
j_call: TRBJ1-1
d_call: NA
v_call: TRBV10-3
cdr3_nt: TGTGCCATCAGAGCCGGGGCGGGAGATAGCACTGAAGCTTTCTTT
cdr3_aa: CAIRAGAGDSTEAFF

clone_size: NA
j_call: TRBJ1-5
d_call: TRBD1
v_call: TRBV19
cdr3_nt: TGTGCCAGTAGTCCTGGGACAGGGGGAGGACAGCCCCAGCATTTT
cdr3_aa: CASSPGTGGGQPQHF

clone_size: NA
j_call: TRBJ2-1
d_call: NA
v_call: TRBV18
cdr3_nt: TGTGCCAGCTCACCCCCGGGAGCCACGCAAGCCTCCTACAATGAGCAGTTCTTC
cdr3_aa: CASSPPGATQASYNEQFF

clone_size: few
j_call: TRBJ2-1
d_call: NA
v_call: TRBV20-1
cdr3_nt: TGCAGTGCTAGAGAAGGACCAGTGGCGTTCTTC
cdr3_aa: CSAREGPVAFF

clone_size: NA
j_call: TRBJ2-5
d_call: TRBD2
v_call: TRBV25-1
cdr3_nt: TGTGCCAGCAGTGCCCCACCGGGAGCGGGGCAAGAGACCCAGTACTTC
cdr3_aa: CASSAPPGAGQETQYF

clone_size: NA
j_call: TRBJ2-5
d_call: TRBD2
v_call: TRBV20-1
cdr3_nt: TGCAGTGGGACTAGCCAAGAGACCCAGTACTTC
cdr3_aa: CSGTSQETQYF

clone_size: NA
j_call: TRBJ2-5
d_call: NA
v_call: TRBV7-6
cdr3_nt: TGTGCCAGCAGCTTAGTGATGACCTTGCAAGGTCGGCCTTTCGAAGAGACCCAGTACTTC
cdr3_aa: CASSLVMTLQGRPFEETQYF

clone_size: NA
j_call: TRBJ2-3
d_call: TRBD2
v_call: TRBV19
cdr3_nt: TGTGCCAGTAGTGGGACTAGCTCCGATACGCAGTATTTT
cdr3_aa: CASSGTSSDTQYF

clone_size: NA
j_call: TRBJ1-3
d_call: TRBD1
v_call: TRBV18
cdr3_nt: TGTGCCAGCTCACCTTCGGGACAGGGCCACTCTGGAAACACCATATATTTT
cdr3_aa: CASSPSGQGHSGNTIYF

clone_size: NA
j_call: TRBJ2-2
d_call: NA
v_call: TRBV18
cdr3_nt: TGTGCCAGCTCACCCGGTCCGGCCACCGGGGAGCTGTTTTTT
cdr3_aa: CASSPGPATGELFF

clone_size: few
j_call: TRBJ2-7
d_call: TRBD1
v_call: TRBV9
cdr3_nt: TGTGCCAGCAGCCCTAATACAGGGGGCGAGCAGTACTTC
cdr3_aa: CASSPNTGGEQYF

clone_size: NA
j_call: TRBJ1-5
d_call: NA
v_call: TRBV23-1
cdr3_nt: TGCGCCAGCAGTCCCCATTATTCACAGGGCGGCGGTCAGCCCCAGCATTTT
cdr3_aa: CASSPHYSQGGGQPQHF

clone_size: many
j_call: TRBJ2-5
d_call: TRBD1
v_call: TRBV6-6
cdr3_nt: TGTGCCAGCAGGCCCGGACAGGGGGCTTGGGAGACCCAGTACTTC
cdr3_aa: CASRPGQGAWETQYF

clone_size: NA
j_call: TRBJ2-3
d_call: NA
v_call: TRBV7-1
cdr3_nt: TGTGCCAGCAGTACGGCAGATACGCAGTATTTT
cdr3_aa: CASSTADTQYF

clone_size: few
j_call: TRBJ2-2
d_call: TRBD2
v_call: TRBV10-1
cdr3_nt: TGCGCCAGCAGTAAAGCGGGGGGACTCGCCGGGGAGCTGTTTTTT
cdr3_aa: CASSKAGGLAGELFF

clone_size: NA
j_call: TRBJ2-7
d_call: TRBD2
v_call: TRBV29-1
cdr3_nt: TGCAGCGTTGAAGAACTAGCGGGAGGAGGCGAGCAGTACTTC
cdr3_aa: CSVEELAGGGEQYF

clone_size: NA
j_call: TRBJ1-2
d_call: TRBD1
v_call: TRBV27
cdr3_nt: TGTGCCAGCAGTTTCTTGGGACAGGGGACCATGGGGGTCGGCTACACCTTC
cdr3_aa: CASSFLGQGTMGVGYTF

clone_size: NA
j_call: TRBJ2-5
d_call: TRBD1
v_call: TRBV5-1
cdr3_nt: TGCGCCAGCGCGACAGGGGACGGAGAGACCCAGTACTTC
cdr3_aa: CASATGDGETQYF

clone_size: NA
j_call: TRBJ2-1
d_call: NA
v_call: TRBV2
cdr3_nt: TGTGCCAGCAGTGATCGGGGGGAGCAGTTCTTC
cdr3_aa: CASSDRGEQFF

clone_size: many
j_call: TRBJ1-1
d_call: TRBD1
v_call: TRBV5-1
cdr3_nt: TGCGCCAGCAGTCCAACCCCGGGACAGACTGAAGCTTTCTTT
cdr3_aa: CASSPTPGQTEAFF

clone_size: NA
j_call: TRBJ2-2
d_call: TRBD1
v_call: TRBV10-2
cdr3_nt: TGCGCCAGCAGGACAGGGACCGGGGAGCTGTTTTTT
cdr3_aa: CASRTGTGELFF

clone_size: few
j_call: TRBJ1-6
d_call: NA
v_call: TRBV7-2
cdr3_nt: TGTGCCAGCAGCTTAGAAGGGGGTAATTCACCCCTCCACTTT
cdr3_aa: CASSLEGGNSPLHF

clone_size: NA
j_call: TRBJ2-2
d_call: NA
v_call: TRBV7-9
cdr3_nt: TGTGCCAGCAGCTTAGATTTATCCGGGGAGCTGTTTTTT
cdr3_aa: CASSLDLSGELFF

clone_size: NA
j_call: TRBJ2-5
d_call: NA
v_call: TRBV6-5
cdr3_nt: TGTGCCAGCAGTTCCGTTACTAGTAGAGAGACCCAGTACTTC
cdr3_aa: CASSSVTSRETQYF